This TCR beta chain was sequenced in a study of CD8 T cells in ankylosing spondylitis (dated by TCRdb to about 2017). Regarding the study in general: The study set out to find disease-linked TCR variants by profiling T cell receptor beta repertoires in ankylosing spondylitis patients and healthy donors. In total, the full study cohort was made up of 108 healthy donors and 25 ankylosing spondylitis patients. Samples of peripheral blood were taken, and for ankylosing spondylitis patients, synovial fluid was collected as well.

The sequencing machine was an Illumina HiSeq 2500. Quantitative 5'-RACE with molecular barcodes was the method used to prepare the TCR beta libraries. In the paper's pipeline: A new computational method based on a probabilistic model of VDJ rearrangement was used to identify disease-linked TCR variants. Clones were called with MiXCR by TCRdb after fastp trimmed the public reads at Q25, and only in-frame beta chains were retained. Rows with one shared CDR3 protein collapse into an entry with the most common genes and DNA. What appears here as the V and J calls and clone size reflects TCRdb's work, not the paper's. The sample table lists under 250,000 distinct CDR3 sequences, approximately 7.6% of them with a count of one. In total, the top ten clones hold more than 4.5% of the sample. Trimming takes 2 bases off V and 8 bases off J; junction bases not matched to a gene: 8. As encoded in the germline V gene (reference sequence), CDR1 is MNHNY while CDR2 is SVGAGI. The CDR3 sequence holds 16 residues, the cysteine and phenylalanine included. Only the CDR3 DNA stays, 48 bases, in frame from base 1.

This clonotype was seen many times. The antigen it binds to is not known. No per-base quality is available; no much larger clone lies one base away. The paper's findings and limits, for the study overall: Significant enrichment of the disease-linked clones was reported in matched synovial fluid samples from ankylosing spondylitis patients. Some motif variants were previously reported in synovial fluid and blood of reactive arthritis patients, suggesting common disease-initiation mechanisms. The disease-linked clones showed a CD8+ phenotype and occurred at relatively low frequencies in peripheral blood. A TCR beta motif made up of several highly homologous amino acid variants appeared to be characteristic of blood from ankylosing spondylitis patients.

The sequence was collected from a female donor with ankylosing spondylitis or in good health (not recorded which). The material sequenced was blood, either unsorted or a sorted T cell fraction (not recorded which). The rearranged chain carries TRBV6-6 and TRBJ1-6; a stretch of 8 junction bases matches TRBD1. DNA sequence: TGTGCCAGCAGTTACCAGCCGGGACAGGTTGATTCACCCCTCCACTTT. Its protein is CASSYQPGQVDSPLHF.